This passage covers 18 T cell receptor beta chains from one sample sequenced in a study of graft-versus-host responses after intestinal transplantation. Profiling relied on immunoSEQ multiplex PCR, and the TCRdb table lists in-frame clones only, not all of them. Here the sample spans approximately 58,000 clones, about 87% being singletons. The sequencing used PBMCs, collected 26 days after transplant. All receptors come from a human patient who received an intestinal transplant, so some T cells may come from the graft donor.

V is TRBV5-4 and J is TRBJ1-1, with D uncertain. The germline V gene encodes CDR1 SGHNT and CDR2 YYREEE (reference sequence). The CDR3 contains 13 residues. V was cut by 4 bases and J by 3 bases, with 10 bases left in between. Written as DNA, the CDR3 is TGTGCCAGCAGCGGTAAAGAGTACACTGAAGCTTTCTTT. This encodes CASSGKEYTEAFF.

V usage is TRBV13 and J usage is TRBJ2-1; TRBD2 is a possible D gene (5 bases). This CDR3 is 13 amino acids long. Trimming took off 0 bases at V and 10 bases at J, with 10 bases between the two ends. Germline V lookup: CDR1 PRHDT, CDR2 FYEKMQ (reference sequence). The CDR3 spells CASSLGFRGEQFF. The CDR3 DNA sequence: TGTGCCAGCAGCTTAGGTTTTCGAGGGGAGCAGTTCTTC.

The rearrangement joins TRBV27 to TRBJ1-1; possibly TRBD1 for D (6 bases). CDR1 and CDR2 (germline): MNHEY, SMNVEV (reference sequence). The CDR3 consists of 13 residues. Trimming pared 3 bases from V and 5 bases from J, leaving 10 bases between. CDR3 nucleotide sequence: TGTGCCAGCAGTTTTGGGGGGGCTACTGAAGCTTTCTTT. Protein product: CASSFGGATEAFF.

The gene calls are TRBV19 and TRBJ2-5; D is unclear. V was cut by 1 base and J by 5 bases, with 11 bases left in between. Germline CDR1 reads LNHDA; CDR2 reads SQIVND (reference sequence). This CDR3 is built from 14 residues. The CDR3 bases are TGTGCCAGTAGTATAGGTGGCAGATCCGAGACCCAGTACTTC. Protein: CASSIGGRSETQYF.

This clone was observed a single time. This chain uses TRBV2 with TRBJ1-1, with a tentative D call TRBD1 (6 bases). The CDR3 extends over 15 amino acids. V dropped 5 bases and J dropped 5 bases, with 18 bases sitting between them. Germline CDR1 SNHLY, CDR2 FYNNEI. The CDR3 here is CASSQDLGGGTEAFF. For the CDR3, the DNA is TGTGCCAGCAGTCAAGACTTGGGAGGGGGAACTGAAGCTTTCTTT.

CDR3 coding DNA: TGTGCCAGCAGCTACCCCACTCTCTCCGGGACTAGCGGGATTAGGGAGCAGTTCTTC. Translated, it gives CASSYPTLSGTSGIREQFF. V gene TRBV7-8 combines with J gene TRBJ2-1; 13 bases agree with TRBD2. Trimming cost V 4 bases and J 10 bases; bases outside gene matches: 19. The CDR3 is 19 amino acids. Germline V lookup: CDR1 SGHVS, CDR2 FQNEAQ.

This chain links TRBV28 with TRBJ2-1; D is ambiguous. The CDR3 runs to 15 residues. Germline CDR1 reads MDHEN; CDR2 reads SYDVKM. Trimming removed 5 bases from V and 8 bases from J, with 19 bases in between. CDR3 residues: CASSPQREVADEQFF. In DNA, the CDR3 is TGTGCCAGCAGTCCCCAAAGAGAGGTAGCCGATGAGCAGTTCTTC.

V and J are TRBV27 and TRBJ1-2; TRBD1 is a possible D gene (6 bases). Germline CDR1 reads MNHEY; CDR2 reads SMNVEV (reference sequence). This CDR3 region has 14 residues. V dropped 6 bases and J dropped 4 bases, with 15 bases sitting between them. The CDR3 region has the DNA TGTGCCAGCAGGAGCCTTACAGGGAGCTATGGCTACACCTTC. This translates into CASRSLTGSYGYTF.

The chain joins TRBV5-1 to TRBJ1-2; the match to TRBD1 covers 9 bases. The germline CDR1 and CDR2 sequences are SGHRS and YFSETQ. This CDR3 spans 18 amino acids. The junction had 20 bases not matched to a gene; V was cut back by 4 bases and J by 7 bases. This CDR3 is CASSPTARDREGRIGYTF. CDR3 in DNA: TGCGCCAGCAGCCCCACAGCCCGGGACAGGGAGGGACGTATTGGCTACACCTTC.

CDR3 loop: CASSLWTVEQFF. The CDR3 region has the DNA TGTGCCAGCAGCTTATGGACAGTTGAGCAGTTCTTC. The chain is built from TRBV5-6 and TRBJ2-1, with TRBD1 as a possible D gene (6 bases). Trimming removed 2 bases from V and 9 bases from J, with 9 bases in between. CDR1 is SGHDT and CDR2 is YYEEEE in the germline V gene. This CDR3 spans 12 amino acids.

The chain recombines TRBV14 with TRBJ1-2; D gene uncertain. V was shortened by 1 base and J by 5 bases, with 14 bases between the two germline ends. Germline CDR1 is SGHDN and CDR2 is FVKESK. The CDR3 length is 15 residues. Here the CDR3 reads CASSQVPRPGYGYTF. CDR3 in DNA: TGTGCCAGCAGCCAAGTTCCGCGGCCGGGGTATGGCTACACCTTC.

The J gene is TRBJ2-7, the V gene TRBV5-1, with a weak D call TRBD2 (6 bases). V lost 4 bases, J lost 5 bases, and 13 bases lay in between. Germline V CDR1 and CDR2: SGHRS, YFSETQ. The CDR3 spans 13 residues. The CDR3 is CASSGGNKNEQYF. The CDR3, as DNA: TGCGCCAGCAGCGGAGGGAATAAAAACGAGCAGTACTTC.

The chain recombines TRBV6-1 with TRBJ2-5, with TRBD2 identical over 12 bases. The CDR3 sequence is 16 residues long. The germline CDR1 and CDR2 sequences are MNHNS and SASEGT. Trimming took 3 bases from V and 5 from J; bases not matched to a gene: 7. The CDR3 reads CASSDRTSGVWETQYF. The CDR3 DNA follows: TGTGCCAGCAGTGACCGGACTAGCGGGGTTTGGGAGACCCAGTACTTC.

The CDR3 DNA sequence: TGTGCCAGTAGAGGGGGTGTTAGCAATCAGCCCCAGCATTTT. Amino acid sequence: CASRGGVSNQPQHF. J is TRBJ1-5 and V is TRBV19; TRBD1 might be the D (6 bases). Germline CDR1 LNHDA, CDR2 SQIVND (reference sequence). Trimming cost V 6 bases and J 0 bases, with 9 bases left between them. The CDR3 runs 14 residues.

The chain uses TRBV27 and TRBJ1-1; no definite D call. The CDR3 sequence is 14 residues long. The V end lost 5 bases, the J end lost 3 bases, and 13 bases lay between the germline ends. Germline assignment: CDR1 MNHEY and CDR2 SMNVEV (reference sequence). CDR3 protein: CASSLTGRDTEAFF. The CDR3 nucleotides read TGTGCCAGCAGTCTAACCGGGAGAGACACTGAAGCTTTCTTT.

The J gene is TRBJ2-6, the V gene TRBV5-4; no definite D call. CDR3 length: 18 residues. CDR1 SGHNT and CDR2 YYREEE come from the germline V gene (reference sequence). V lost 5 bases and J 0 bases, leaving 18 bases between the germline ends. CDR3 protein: CASRAPVGLSSGANVLTF. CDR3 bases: TGTGCCAGCAGGGCACCCGTGGGCCTAAGCTCTGGGGCCAACGTCCTGACTTTC.

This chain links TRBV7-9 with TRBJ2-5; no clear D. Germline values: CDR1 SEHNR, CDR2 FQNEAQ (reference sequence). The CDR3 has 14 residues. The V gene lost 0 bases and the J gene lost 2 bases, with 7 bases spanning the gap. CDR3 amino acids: CASSLANSQETQYF. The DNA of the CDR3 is TGTGCCAGCAGCTTAGCGAACTCTCAAGAGACCCAGTACTTC. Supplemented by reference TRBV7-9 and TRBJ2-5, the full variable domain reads DTGVSQNPRHKITKRGQNVTFRCDPISEHNRLYWYRQTLGQGPEFLTYFQNEAQLEKSRLLSDRFSAERPKGSFSTLEIQRTEQGDSAMYLCASSLANSQETQYFGPGTRLLVL.

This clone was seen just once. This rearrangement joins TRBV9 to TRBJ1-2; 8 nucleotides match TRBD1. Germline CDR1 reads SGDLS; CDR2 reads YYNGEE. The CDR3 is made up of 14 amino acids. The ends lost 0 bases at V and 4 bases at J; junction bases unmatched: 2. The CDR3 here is CASSVDDRGYGYTF. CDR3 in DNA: TGTGCCAGCAGCGTAGACGACAGGGGCTATGGCTACACCTTC.